One sample yielded the 16 T cell receptor beta chains listed below, sequenced in a study of blood T cell repertoires in COVID-19. Repertoires were generated with immunoSEQ multiplex PCR, while TCRdb's copy carries only in-frame clones and drops some. This table holds over 110,000 clones, about four fifths found once. Source material: peripheral blood. The receptors here all came from a man between 65 and 85 years old who had recovered from COVID-19.

The rearrangement links TRBV12-3 or TRBV12-4 to TRBJ2-7, with TRBD1 identical over 8 bases. The CDR3 runs to 13 residues. V lost 5 bases, J lost 2 bases, and 2 bases stayed unmatched. As DNA, the CDR3 is TGTGCCAGCAGTGGGACAGGCCCCTACGAGCAGTACTTC. This translates into CASSGTGPYEQYF.

This clone was detected only once. This chain uses TRBV7-3 with TRBJ2-1; 10 bases are a match to TRBD2. Trimming removed 7 bases from V and 9 bases from J; junction bases left unmatched: 9. The CDR3 has 14 amino acids. Germline values: CDR1 SGHTA, CDR2 FQGTGA. The CDR3 reads CASIWTSGGGEQFF. CDR3 nucleotides: TGTGCCAGCATCTGGACTAGCGGTGGGGGTGAGCAGTTCTTC.

This chain connects TRBV2 to TRBJ2-5, with TRBD1 as a possible D gene (5 bases). Germline lookup yields CDR1 SNHLY and CDR2 FYNNEI. This CDR3 has 13 residues. The V gene lost 5 bases and the J gene lost 5 bases, with 12 bases spanning the gap. This chain's CDR3 is CASSSGMGETQYF. The CDR3 DNA reads as TGTGCCAGCAGTTCAGGGATGGGGGAGACCCAGTACTTC.

J is TRBJ1-2 and V is TRBV30; perhaps TRBD1 as D (5 bases). Looked up from germline, CDR1 is GTSNPN and CDR2 is SVGIG (reference sequence). The CDR3 contains 13 residues. The V and J ends lost 2 bases and 4 bases respectively, with 11 bases between them. CDR3 region: CAWSREGPYGYTF. CDR3 coding DNA: TGTGCCTGGAGTCGGGAGGGACCCTATGGCTACACCTTC. Filled out from reference TRBV30 and TRBJ1-2, the complete variable domain reads SQTIHQWPATLVQPVGSPLSLECTVEGTSNPNLYWYRQAAGRGLQLLFYSVGIGQISSEVPQNLSASRPQDRQFILSSKKLLLSDSGFYLCAWSREGPYGYTFGSGTRLTVV.

The gene calls are TRBV5-1 and TRBJ2-7; 8 bases are a match to TRBD1. Germline V lookup: CDR1 SGHRS, CDR2 YFSETQ. The J segment lost 5 bases and the V segment lost 4 bases, leaving 5 bases of the junction unmatched. The CDR3 is made up of 13 amino acids. This CDR3 is CASSPGTGHEQYF. CDR3 sequence (DNA): TGCGCCAGCAGCCCGGGGACAGGCCACGAGCAGTACTTC.

The chain couples TRBV12-5 to TRBJ2-1; D gene ambiguous. In germline, CDR1 is LGHNT, CDR2 FRNRAP. This CDR3 spans 13 amino acids. The ends were cut back, 4 bases at V and 5 bases at J, with 9 bases in the middle. Here the CDR3 reads CASGSRLNNEQFF. DNA for the CDR3: TGTGCTAGTGGTTCTAGACTTAACAATGAGCAGTTCTTC. Supplemented by reference TRBV12-5 and TRBJ2-1, the full variable domain reads DARVTQTPRHKVTEMGQEVTMRCQPILGHNTVFWYRQTMMQGLELLAYFRNRAPLDDSGMPKDRFSAEMPDATLATLKIQPSEPRDSAVYFCASGSRLNNEQFFGPGTRLTVL.

This chain uses TRBV29-1 with TRBJ2-3; 7 bases line up with TRBD2. V trimming: 5 bases; J trimming: 6 bases; junction bases outside the gene matches: 14. Germline V gene sequence: CDR1 SQVTM, CDR2 ANQGSEA. This CDR3 is 15 amino acids long. In nucleotides, the CDR3 is TGCAGCGTTCTGGGCGGGGGACCCCCATCGGATACGCAGTATTTT. It specifies CSVLGGGPPSDTQYF.

The gene calls are TRBV6-5 and TRBJ2-7; 11 positions agree with TRBD2. The CDR3 extends over 15 amino acids. CDR1 and CDR2 from the germline V gene are MNHEY and SVGAGI. V lost 7 bases and J lost 5; bases outside the gene matches: 10. The CDR3 region is CASTPLAGDMDEQYF. CDR3 nucleotides: TGTGCCAGCACTCCACTAGCGGGAGATATGGACGAGCAGTACTTC.

The chain combines TRBV5-4 with TRBJ2-3, with 11 bases fitting TRBD2. V gave up 0 bases and J gave up 5 bases; unmatched junction bases: 8. Per the germline V gene, CDR1 is SGHNT and CDR2 is YYREEE (reference sequence). CDR3 size: 17 residues. In DNA, the CDR3 is TGTGCCAGCAGCTTGGCCCCACTAGCGGGAGTGGGAGATACGCAGTATTTT. Residues: CASSLAPLAGVGDTQYF. The complete variable domain, with remaining parts taken from reference TRBV5-4 and TRBJ2-3, reads ETGVTQSPTHLIKTRGQQVTLRCSSQSGHNTVSWYQQALGQGPQFIFQYYREEENGRGNFPPRFSGLQFPNYSSELNVNALELDDSALYLCASSLAPLAGVGDTQYFGPGTRLTVL.

The V gene is TRBV7-3, the J gene TRBJ2-2; 9 nucleotides match TRBD2. Germline assignment: CDR1 SGHTA and CDR2 FQGTGA. The CDR3 consists of 19 residues. V shed 2 bases and J 0 bases; nucleotides not matched to a gene: 10. This CDR3 is CASSLGLPAGGSNTGELFF. For the CDR3, the DNA is TGTGCCAGCAGCTTAGGTCTTCCAGCGGGAGGATCGAACACCGGGGAGCTGTTTTTT. The variable domain in full, completed from reference TRBV7-3 and TRBJ2-2, reads GAGVSQTPSNKVTEKGKYVELRCDPISGHTALYWYRQSLGQGPEFLIYFQGTGAADDSGLPNDRFFAVRPEGSVSTLKIQRTERGDSAVYLCASSLGLPAGGSNTGELFFGEGSRLTVL.

CDR3 DNA: TGTGCCTGGAGTATTCCTTATAGCAATCAGCCCCAGCATTTT. Protein sequence: CAWSIPYSNQPQHF. This chain connects TRBV30 to TRBJ1-5; D is undetermined. Trimming removed 2 bases at V and 0 bases at J, with 8 bases between. Germline loops: CDR1 GTSNPN, CDR2 SVGIG (reference sequence). This CDR3 comprises 14 residues.

This chain uses TRBV7-3 with TRBJ1-1; 8 bases are a match to TRBD1. Looked up from germline, CDR1 is SGHTA and CDR2 is FQGTGA. With 4 bases clipped from V and 5 bases from J, the junction kept 3 bases outside the gene matches. CDR3 length: 13 residues. The CDR3 reads CASSWTGLTEAFF. The DNA of the CDR3 is TGTGCCAGCAGCTGGACAGGGTTAACTGAAGCTTTCTTT.

The chain joins TRBV29-1 to TRBJ1-1, with 7 nucleotides matching TRBD1. V was pared by 6 bases and J by 0 bases, with 13 bases of the junction left unmatched. The CDR3 spans 16 residues. Germline assignment: CDR1 SQVTM and CDR2 ANQGSEA. In DNA form, the CDR3 reads TGCAGCGTCGGAAATATAAACAGGGGAGTGAACACTGAAGCTTTCTTT. As protein: CSVGNINRGVNTEAFF.

A remark on this clone: One end of the junction does not line up with germline, which may come from a read error. V is TRBV5-1 and J is TRBJ2-3, with D perhaps TRBD2 (6 bases). This CDR3 contains 16 residues. Germline V gene sequence: CDR1 SGHRS, CDR2 YFSETQ. The DNA for the CDR3 is TGCGCCAGCAGTTTGGGAGGAAGAACTAGCACAGATACGCAGTATTTT. Translation: CASSLGGRTSTDTQYF.

The chain carries TRBV20-1 and TRBJ1-2, with D perhaps matching TRBD1 (6 bases). The germline V gene encodes CDR1 DFQATT and CDR2 SNEGSKA (reference sequence). CDR3 length: 12 amino acids. The ends were cut back, 3 bases at V and 6 bases at J, with 11 bases in the middle. CDR3 DNA sequence: TGCAGTGCTAGTCCACAGGGCCATGGCTACACCTTC. It is translated as CSASPQGHGYTF.

The rearrangement links TRBV27 to TRBJ1-4, with 9 bases that match TRBD1. Germline CDR1 MNHEY, CDR2 SMNVEV (reference sequence). V shed 6 bases, J shed 4 bases, and the junction held 9 bases outside the gene matches. CDR3 length: 16 residues. The CDR3 DNA sequence: TGTGCCAGCAGCGCTACAGGGGGCTGGCTTAATGAAAAACTGTTTTTT. Encoded protein: CASSATGGWLNEKLFF.